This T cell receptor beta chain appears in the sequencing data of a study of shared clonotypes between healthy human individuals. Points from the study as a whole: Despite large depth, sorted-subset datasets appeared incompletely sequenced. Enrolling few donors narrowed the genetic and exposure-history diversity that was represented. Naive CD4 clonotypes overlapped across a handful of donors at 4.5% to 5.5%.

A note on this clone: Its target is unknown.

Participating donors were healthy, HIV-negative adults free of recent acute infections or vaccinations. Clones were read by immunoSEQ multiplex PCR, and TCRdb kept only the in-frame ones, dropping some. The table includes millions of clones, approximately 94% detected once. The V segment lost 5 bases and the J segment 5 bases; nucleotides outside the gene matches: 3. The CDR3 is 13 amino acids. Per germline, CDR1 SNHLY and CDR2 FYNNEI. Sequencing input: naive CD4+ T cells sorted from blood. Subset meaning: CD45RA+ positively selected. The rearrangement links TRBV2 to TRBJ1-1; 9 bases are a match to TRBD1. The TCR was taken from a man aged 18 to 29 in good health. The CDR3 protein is CASSRQGVTEAFF. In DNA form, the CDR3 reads TGTGCCAGCAGTCGACAGGGGGTAACTGAAGCTTTCTTT.